These 10 T cell receptor beta chains were all obtained from the same sample, sequenced in a study of T cells in tumors after PD-1 blockade. Data came from immunoSEQ multiplex PCR; TCRdb stores just in-frame clones and leaves some out. The sample includes around 25,000 clones, 82% of them seen just once. The specimen comprised PBMCs, sampled after anti-PD-1 treatment. These receptor sequences come from a human donor with basal cell carcinoma.

This sequence joins TRBV30 and TRBJ1-5; D is unresolved. V was clipped by 2 bases and J by 5 bases, with 10 bases between them. Germline CDR1 reads GTSNPN; CDR2 reads SVGIG (reference sequence). The length of the CDR3 is 13 residues. The CDR3 spells CAWSRLGDQPQHF. CDR3 bases: TGTGCCTGGAGTCGGCTAGGCGATCAGCCCCAGCATTTT.

The rearrangement joins TRBV15 to TRBJ1-2; 7 bases fit TRBD1. Germline CDR1 reads LNHNV; CDR2 reads YYDKDF (reference sequence). The CDR3 has 17 amino acids. The J segment lost 1 base and the V segment lost 5 bases, leaving 13 bases of the junction unmatched. The CDR3 nucleotides read TGTGCCACCAGCGCGGTCAAAGGGGGCCCCATTAACTATGGCTACACCTTC. Its protein product is CATSAVKGGPINYGYTF.

The table lists this clone with a few counts. The J gene is TRBJ2-5, the V gene TRBV2; 9 bases are a match to TRBD2. Germline V gene lookup returns CDR1 SNHLY and CDR2 FYNNEI. CDR3 length: 14 amino acids. Trimming took 4 bases from V and 5 from J; bases not matched to a gene: 5. CDR3 nucleotides: TGTGCCAGCAGTGCGGGCGGGGGGGCGGAGACCCAGTACTTC. Translated: CASSAGGGAETQYF.

CDR3 sequence (DNA): TGCGCCAGCAGCTCGAGTCCGGGACAGGGCGGTGCTGGCTACACCTTC. Translated, it gives CASSSSPGQGGAGYTF. The chain joins TRBV5-1 to TRBJ1-2, with 9 bases identical to TRBD1. The V gene end was trimmed by 3 bases and the J gene end by 7 bases; junction bases not matched to a gene: 13. From germline, CDR1 is SGHRS and CDR2 YFSETQ. This CDR3 region has 16 residues.

This clone was counted once. This rearrangement joins TRBV19 to TRBJ1-2; possible D gene TRBD1, 6 bases. The CDR3 is made up of 15 amino acids. Trimming cost V 4 bases and J 5 bases, with 17 bases left between them. Germline loops: CDR1 LNHDA, CDR2 SQIVND (reference sequence). CDR3 sequence reads: CASSTPDRGGYGYTF. The DNA of the CDR3 is TGTGCCAGTAGTACTCCGGACAGAGGAGGATATGGCTACACCTTC. Based on the CDR3 plus reference TRBV19 and TRBJ1-2, the full variable domain is DGGITQSPKYLFRKEGQNVTLSCEQNLNHDAMYWYRQDPGQGLRLIYYSQIVNDFQKGDIAEGYSVSREKKESFPLTVTSAQKNPTAFYLCASSTPDRGGYGYTFGSGTRLTVV.

The chain has TRBV6-1 and TRBJ1-6; D remains unclear. V gave up 3 bases and J gave up 15 bases, with 6 bases separating them. CDR3 length: 10 residues. Germline V gene lookup returns CDR1 MNHNS and CDR2 SASEGT. CDR3: CASSEYGLHF. CDR3 nucleotides: TGTGCCAGCAGTGAGTACGGCCTCCACTTT.

This chain links TRBV2 with TRBJ1-3; a possible D gene is TRBD1 (5 bases). V was trimmed by 3 bases and J by 0 bases, leaving 12 bases between them. Germline lookup yields CDR1 SNHLY and CDR2 FYNNEI. The length of the CDR3 is 16 residues. The CDR3 region is CASSDGGGASGNTIYF. In DNA, the CDR3 is TGTGCCAGCAGTGATGGGGGAGGGGCCTCTGGAAACACCATATATTTT.

This chain links TRBV11-3 with TRBJ1-1; no firm D call. The germline CDR1 and CDR2 sequences are SGHNT and YENEEA. The CDR3 has 11 residues. V lost 3 bases and J lost 8, with 7 bases in between. The CDR3 DNA sequence: TGTGCCAGCAGCTTGGGCAGGGAAGCTTTCTTT. This sequence encodes CASSLGREAFF.

This clone turned up a few times. CDR3: CASSPTLTVYEQYF. The CDR3 DNA sequence: TGTGCCAGCAGCCCTACCTTGACGGTCTACGAGCAGTACTTC. V is TRBV9 and J is TRBJ2-7; D is unresolved. Deletions cut 4 bases from V and 3 bases from J, with 14 bases between. CDR3 size: 14 residues. Germline values: CDR1 SGDLS, CDR2 YYNGEE.

The chain employs TRBV30 and TRBJ1-1; D uncertain. CDR1 is GTSNPN, CDR2 SVGIG, per germline (reference sequence). The CDR3 has 14 amino acids. With 0 bases removed from V and 1 base from J, the gap between germline ends came to 9 bases. The CDR3 DNA sequence: TGTGCCTGGAGTGTAATGGTCGAGAACACTGAAGCTTTCTTT. It yields the protein CAWSVMVENTEAFF.